This section outlines one T cell receptor beta chain sequence together with its context. What it binds is not known. This CDR3 region has 16 residues. With 1 base clipped from V and 1 base from J, the junction kept 3 bases outside the gene matches. CDR1 is SGHNT, CDR2 YYREEE, per germline (reference sequence). Assay used: immunoSEQ multiplex PCR; TCRdb lists only in-frame clones, some missing. Here the sample spans tens of thousands of clones, 90% being singletons. This entry comes from a study of PD-L1 blockade in urothelial cancer. Study information: The patients had undergone anywhere from 0 to 3 prior chemotherapy regimens.

Overall study findings and caveats: Having blood TCR clonality under the median before treatment predicted better survival.

Time point meaning: pretreatment peripheral blood. Sequences were derived from PBMCs, sampled around atezolizumab (anti-PD-L1) treatment. The receptor was derived from a man between 60 and 75 years old with urothelial cancer. The J gene is TRBJ2-1, the V gene TRBV5-4; TRBD2 matches at 9 bases. This CDR3 is CASSLSGGRSYNEQFF. The CDR3 DNA is TGTGCCAGCAGCTTGAGCGGGGGGCGTTCCTACAATGAGCAGTTCTTC.